The 8 T cell receptor beta chains listed next were all sequenced from one sample in a study of Tregs in tolerant kidney transplant recipients. Only in-frame clones appear in the TCRdb table, and some are missing; sequencing was by immunoSEQ multiplex PCR. The sample has more than 75,000 clones, 93% seen once. The sample consisted of CD4+ T cells from blood, taken before the transplant. The receptor source for this set is a human donor who received a combined kidney and bone marrow transplant.

The chain combines TRBV9 with TRBJ1-5; D is uncertain. CDR3 size: 15 residues. Germline CDR1 SGDLS, CDR2 YYNGEE. The V end was cut by 0 bases, the J end by 2 bases, with 9 bases between. CDR3 in amino acids: CASSVADGGNQPQHF. In nucleotides, the CDR3 is TGTGCCAGCAGCGTAGCTGATGGAGGCAATCAGCCCCAGCATTTT.

This chain uses TRBV6-1 with TRBJ2-7, with TRBD2 as a possible D gene (6 bases). The V and J ends lost 3 bases and 0 bases respectively, with 9 bases between them. CDR1 and CDR2 (germline): MNHNS, SASEGT. This CDR3 has 14 amino acids. DNA for the CDR3: TGTGCCAGCAGTGATCGGGGGAGCTCCTACGAGCAGTACTTC. The encoded protein is CASSDRGSSYEQYF.

V and J are TRBV30 and TRBJ1-4; 9 bases align to TRBD1. The CDR3 contains 15 residues. Trimming at V came to 2 bases and at J to 5 bases, leaving 6 bases not matched to a gene. The germline CDR1 and CDR2 sequences are GTSNPN and SVGIG (reference sequence). Written as DNA, the CDR3 is TGTGCCTGGAGTCTCCCGGGACAGGGAAATGAAAAACTGTTTTTT. It specifies CAWSLPGQGNEKLFF.

The chain recombines TRBV5-1 with TRBJ2-2; TRBD2 matches at 11 bases. There are 16 residues in the CDR3. Germline loops: CDR1 SGHRS, CDR2 YFSETQ. Trimming removed 4 bases from V and 2 bases from J; junction bases left unmatched: 4. The CDR3 nucleotides read TGCGCCAGCAGCGCTACTAGCGGGAGTAACACCGGGGAGCTGTTTTTT. Translating gives CASSATSGSNTGELFF.

The rearrangement uses TRBV9 and TRBJ2-3, with 7 bases aligning to TRBD1. This CDR3 has 15 residues. Germline V gives CDR1 SGDLS, CDR2 YYNGEE. The V and J ends lost 3 bases and 1 base, in that order; junction bases with no gene match: 5. The CDR3 DNA reads as TGTGCCAGCAGCGATCGACAGGGCCGCACAGATACGCAGTATTTT. This sequence encodes CASSDRQGRTDTQYF.

V gene TRBV4-2 combines with J gene TRBJ2-7; 7 positions agree with TRBD1. CDR3 length equals 12 residues. CDR1 and CDR2 (germline): LGHNA, YNFKEQ. V lost 8 bases to trimming and J lost 3 bases; unmatched junction nucleotides: 4. In DNA, the CDR3 is TGTGCCAGCGCCGACAGGGTCTACGAGCAGTACTTC. Protein product: CASADRVYEQYF.

The chain links TRBV4-2 to TRBJ2-1; 7 positions match TRBD1. The CDR3 covers 16 residues. Looked up from germline, CDR1 is LGHNA and CDR2 is YNFKEQ. Trimming removed 4 bases from V and 2 bases from J; junction bases left unmatched: 8. CDR3 loop: CASSPKTGRPYNEQFF. The CDR3 coding sequence is TGTGCCAGCAGCCCTAAGACAGGGCGACCCTACAATGAGCAGTTCTTC.

The chain links TRBV15 to TRBJ2-7; perhaps TRBD2 as D (5 bases). The V end lost 0 bases, the J end lost 2 bases, and 11 bases lay between the germline ends. The CDR3 runs 15 residues. Germline CDR1 is LNHNV and CDR2 is YYDKDF (reference sequence). The CDR3 bases are TGTGCCACCAGCAGAGACAGCGGCTATACCTACGAGCAGTACTTC. Its protein is CATSRDSGYTYEQYF. The variable domain in full, with the rest retrieved from reference TRBV15 and TRBJ2-7, is DAMVIQNPRYQVTQFGKPVTLSCSQTLNHNVMYWYQQKSSQAPKLLFHYYDKDFNNEADTPDNFQSRRPNTSFCFLDIRSPGLGDTAMYLCATSRDSGYTYEQYFGPGTRLTVT.